This T cell receptor beta chain was captured by sequencing in a study of blood T cell repertoires in COVID-19. Study context: PBMCs, B-cell-depleted T cells, or T cells were the source of the cDNA or gDNA that made up the material.

V shed 2 bases, J shed 7 bases, and the junction held 13 bases outside the gene matches. The CDR3 is made up of 16 amino acids. Looked up from germline, CDR1 is SGDLS and CDR2 is YYNGEE. Authors' processing steps: For nucleated cells, counts were estimated from reference gene primer amplification. Assay: immunoSEQ multiplex PCR; the TCRdb copy retains only in-frame clones and omits some. V, J and clone size are those of that table, while D and trimming were read from the DNA. The sample lists 150,000 to 200,000 clones, 82% seen once, with approximately 8% in the top ten. J is TRBJ1-2 and V is TRBV9, with 8 bases identical to TRBD1. This TCR was sampled from a woman between 55 and 75 years old with COVID-19, enrolled during active disease. Sequencing was done on a sample of peripheral blood. The CDR3 sequence: CASSVGTGGRGGGYTF. CDR3 DNA: TGTGCCAGCAGCGTGGGTACAGGGGGACGAGGGGGTGGCTACACCTTC.